A selection of T cell receptor beta chains follows, all from one sample in a study of control samples from healthy donors and cancer patients. The data were produced by immunoSEQ multiplex PCR, yet TCRdb's version contains in-frame clones alone and is incomplete. The sample lists 150,000 to 200,000 clones, around 92% occurring once. What was sequenced was blood. The receptors originated from a woman in her 30s in good health. The CDR3 runs from the conserved cysteine through the conserved F or W. The order of the fields is D gene, J gene, V gene, clone size, CDR3 DNA, CDR3 protein. A D gene is named only where the DNA matches it firmly. Clone size is stated in some rows and not others, as once, few, many or a class when expanded.

D: -
J: TRBJ2-6
V: TRBV7-7
size: -
DNA: TGTGCCAGCAGCGAGTACTCTGGGGCCAACGTCCTGACTTTC
CDR3: CASSEYSGANVLTF

D: -
J: TRBJ1-2
V: TRBV13
size: once
DNA: TGTGCCAGCAGCTTAGGTATAGGGGGATTTGGCTACACCTTC
CDR3: CASSLGIGGFGYTF

D: TRBD1
J: TRBJ2-2
V: TRBV6-5
size: -
DNA: TGTGCCAGCAACCTCGCCGGGACAGGGCTCGGGGAGCTGTTTTTT
CDR3: CASNLAGTGLGELFF

D: TRBD1
J: TRBJ1-2
V: TRBV3-1/TRBV3-2
size: -
DNA: TGTGCCAGCAGCCAAGGTCAGGGGGCCTATGGCTACACCTTC
CDR3: CASSQGQGAYGYTF

D: TRBD1
J: TRBJ2-3
V: TRBV25-1
size: -
DNA: TGTGCCAGCAGTGAAACAGACAGGGGAGATACGCAGTATTTT
CDR3: CASSETDRGDTQYF

D: TRBD2
J: TRBJ2-5
V: TRBV5-1
size: -
DNA: TGCGCCAGCAGCTTGAGCGGGGGGGCGGAGACCCAGTACTTC
CDR3: CASSLSGGAETQYF

D: TRBD2
J: TRBJ2-3
V: TRBV9
size: -
DNA: TGTGCCAGCAGCACTAGCGGGGGGTCAGATACGCAGTATTTT
CDR3: CASSTSGGSDTQYF

D: -
J: TRBJ2-1
V: TRBV12-3/TRBV12-4
size: once
DNA: TGTGCCATCCGGGACGGGGGATACAATGAGCAGTTCTTC
CDR3: CAIRDGGYNEQFF

D: -
J: TRBJ1-2
V: TRBV7-9
size: -
DNA: TGTGCCAGCAGTCACGATAACTATGGCTACACCTTC
CDR3: CASSHDNYGYTF

D: TRBD2
J: TRBJ2-5
V: TRBV13
size: -
DNA: TGTGCCAGCAGCTCCCCTAGCGGGGGGGCGGAAGAGACCCAGTACTTC
CDR3: CASSSPSGGAEETQYF